This T cell receptor beta chain derives from a study of T cell changes during pregnancy in multiple sclerosis. Sequenced by immunoSEQ multiplex PCR; TCRdb stores in-frame clones only, minus some. The sample contains approximately 100,000 clones, 94% of which appear only once. The germline V and J ends were trimmed by 2 bases and 6 bases, with 8 bases remaining between them. The CDR3 contains 12 residues. Per germline, CDR1 SQVTM and CDR2 ANQGSEA. The material was peripheral blood, obtained before pregnancy. The chain is built from TRBV29-1 and TRBJ2-1; D may be TRBD1 (5 bases). The clonotype was recovered from a female donor with multiple sclerosis, enrolled in a pregnancy study. The CDR3 loop is CSVETQGNEQFF. The DNA of the CDR3 is TGCAGCGTTGAAACTCAGGGCAATGAGCAGTTCTTC.